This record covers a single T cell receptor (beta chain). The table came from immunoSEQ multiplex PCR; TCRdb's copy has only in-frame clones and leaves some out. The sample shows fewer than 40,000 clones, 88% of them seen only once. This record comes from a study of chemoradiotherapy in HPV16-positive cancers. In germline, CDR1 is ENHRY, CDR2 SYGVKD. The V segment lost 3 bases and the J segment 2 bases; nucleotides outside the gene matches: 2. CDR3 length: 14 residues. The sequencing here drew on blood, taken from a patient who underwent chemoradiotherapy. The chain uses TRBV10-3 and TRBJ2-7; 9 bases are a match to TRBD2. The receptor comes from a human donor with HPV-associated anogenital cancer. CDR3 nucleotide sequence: TGTGCCATCAGTGATTTAGCGGGAGCCTACGAGCAGTACTTC. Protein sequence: CAISDLAGAYEQYF.